This T cell receptor beta chain was observed in a study of T cells in localized non-small cell lung cancer. The protocol was immunoSEQ multiplex PCR, while the TCRdb copy is restricted to in-frame clones and leaves out a portion. Here the sample spans approximately 31,000 clones, around 87% being singletons. Study conclusions and caveats: Multi-region tumor sequencing was not done, so intratumor heterogeneity could not be excluded. Across samples, adjacent lung featured a median approximately 60 of the top 100 tumor clones. Clonality peaked in uninvolved adjacent lung rather than tumor. The study linked higher blood T cell density to longer overall survival.

The CDR3 totals 16 residues. The germline gives CDR1 MNHEY, CDR2 SMNVEV (reference sequence). The trim removed 0 bases at V and 7 bases at J, leaving 11 bases unmatched. Remarks on this clone: Its antigen is unidentified.

The chain uses TRBV27 and TRBJ1-2, with TRBD1 matching 7 bases. Source: peripheral blood mononuclear cells, taken before any cancer treatment. This sequence was found in a man aged 35-75 years with stage III lung adenocarcinoma. The DNA of the CDR3 is TGTGCCAGCAGTTTATCCCTTTTGGAAGGGGGCGGTGGCTACACCTTC. This sequence encodes CASSLSLLEGGGGYTF.